Presented here are 27 T cell receptor beta chains from one specimen sequenced in a study of T cell clonotyping in hematopoietic cell transplantation. Repertoires were generated with immunoSEQ multiplex PCR, while TCRdb's copy carries only in-frame clones and drops some. The data contain approximately 44,000 clones, 95% of them singletons. Material for sequencing was peripheral blood mononuclear cells. The receptor set was obtained from a man aged 25-40 years in good health. Some clones in this sample may be carry-over from other donors' samples.

The chain is built from TRBV19 and TRBJ2-5; D uncertain. The CDR3 runs 14 residues. V was clipped by 1 base and J by 2 bases, with 8 bases between them. The germline V gene encodes CDR1 LNHDA and CDR2 SQIVND (reference sequence). As DNA, the CDR3 is TGTGCCAGTAGTATAGGTGGGGTTCAAGAGACCCAGTACTTC. Its protein product is CASSIGGVQETQYF.

The CDR3 DNA follows: TGCGCCAGCAGAGACCCGAATCAGCCCCAGCATTTT. Protein product: CASRDPNQPQHF. The chain carries TRBV10-2 and TRBJ1-5; D gene uncertain. The length of the CDR3 is 12 residues. Germline lookup yields CDR1 WSHSY and CDR2 SAAADI. V was trimmed by 6 bases and J by 4 bases, leaving 7 bases between them.

The chain joins TRBV11-3 to TRBJ2-5; D might be TRBD2 (6 bases). Trimming shortened V by 2 bases and J by 4 bases, and 8 bases separated the two germline ends. Germline values: CDR1 SGHNT, CDR2 YENEEA. This CDR3 has 13 residues. This chain's CDR3 is CASSLKGGETQYF. CDR3 sequence (DNA): TGTGCCAGCAGCTTAAAGGGAGGAGAGACCCAGTACTTC.

The rearrangement links TRBV30 to TRBJ2-7; 10 positions match TRBD2. The germline gives CDR1 GTSNPN, CDR2 SVGIG (reference sequence). V dropped 6 bases and J dropped 9; count of bases not matched to a gene: 14. The CDR3 is 14 amino acids. In nucleotides, the CDR3 is TGTGCCTGCCACAGGAGCGGGAGGGCCCGCGGGCAGTACTTC. Amino acids: CACHRSGRARGQYF.

J is TRBJ1-4 and V is TRBV6-5; TRBD1 aligns across 7 bases. Trimming removed 5 bases from V and 7 bases from J; junction bases left unmatched: 7. This CDR3 contains 14 residues. Germline V lookup: CDR1 MNHEY, CDR2 SVGAGI. The CDR3 loop reads CASSPQGEGEKLFF. The CDR3, as DNA: TGTGCCAGCAGTCCTCAGGGGGAAGGTGAAAAACTGTTTTTT.

The gene calls are TRBV5-1 and TRBJ1-2; D not resolved. The CDR3 extends over 14 amino acids. V gave up 5 bases and J gave up 6 bases, with 17 bases separating them. In germline, CDR1 is SGHRS, CDR2 YFSETQ. The CDR3 DNA follows: TGCGCCAGCAGGGAGGGCCCCGGTGGCAATGGCTACACCTTC. Its protein is CASREGPGGNGYTF. The full variable domain, rest sourced from reference TRBV5-1 and TRBJ1-2, is KAGVTQTPRYLIKTRGQQVTLSCSPISGHRSVSWYQQTPGQGLQFLFEYFSETQRNKGNFPGRFSGRQFSNSRSEMNVSTLELGDSALYLCASREGPGGNGYTFGSGTRLTVV.

The chain combines TRBV2 with TRBJ2-7, with 7 bases matching TRBD2. This CDR3 has 13 residues. The junction had 5 bases not matched to a gene; V was cut back by 3 bases and J by 6 bases. Germline V gene data show CDR1 as SNHLY and CDR2 as FYNNEI. In DNA form, the CDR3 reads TGTGCCAGCAGTGAGTCAGGGACTACCGAGCAGTACTTC. It specifies CASSESGTTEQYF.

The table lists this clone with a count of one. This chain connects TRBV19 to TRBJ1-2, with 9 bases aligning to TRBD1. CDR3 length: 15 residues. Germline CDR1 LNHDA, CDR2 SQIVND (reference sequence). V trimming: 6 bases; J trimming: 4 bases; junction bases outside the gene matches: 9. DNA of the CDR3: TGTGCCAGTAGCCTGGACAGGGGAGATCTCTATGGCTACACCTTC. It is translated as CASSLDRGDLYGYTF.

The J gene is TRBJ2-2, the V gene TRBV6-1, with 9 bases matching TRBD1. The CDR3 loop spans 14 amino acids. CDR1 MNHNS and CDR2 SASEGT come from the germline V gene. Germline trimming cut 8 bases from V and 2 bases from J; bases unmatched to any gene: 3. CDR3 sequence reads: CASLQGANTGELFF. CDR3 bases: TGTGCCAGCCTACAGGGGGCTAACACCGGGGAGCTGTTTTTT.

The chain links TRBV5-1 to TRBJ2-2; 9 bases fit TRBD1. CDR3 size: 16 residues. Germline CDR1 and CDR2: SGHRS and YFSETQ. V gave up 2 bases and J gave up 6 bases; unmatched junction bases: 8. The CDR3 nucleotides are TGCGCCAGCAGCTTATCACAGGGGGCGCAAGCCGGGGAGCTGTTTTTT. It yields the protein CASSLSQGAQAGELFF.

J is TRBJ2-1 and V is TRBV27, with unresolved D. V was clipped by 3 bases and J by 0 bases, with 3 bases between them. Germline CDR1 MNHEY, CDR2 SMNVEV (reference sequence). There are 13 residues in the CDR3. The CDR3 protein is CASSFGSYNEQFF. The CDR3 nucleotides are TGTGCCAGCAGTTTCGGCTCCTACAATGAGCAGTTCTTC.

The chain employs TRBV19 and TRBJ2-2; perhaps TRBD1 as D (5 bases). CDR3 length equals 16 residues. Looked up from germline, CDR1 is LNHDA and CDR2 is SQIVND (reference sequence). V was cut by 7 bases and J by 4 bases, with 19 bases left in between. The CDR3 sequence: CASTSPLGEGTGELFF. In DNA, the CDR3 is TGTGCCAGTACTTCTCCCTTAGGGGAAGGCACCGGGGAGCTGTTTTTT.

This chain links TRBV7-2 with TRBJ2-7; D possibly corresponds to TRBD1 (5 bases). V gave up 4 bases and J gave up 2 bases, with 18 bases separating them. The CDR3 loop spans 16 amino acids. Germline values: CDR1 SGHTA, CDR2 FQGNSA. In DNA, the CDR3 is TGTGCCAGCAGCTCCCCCGAACAGACAGTGCCCTACGAGCAGTACTTC. Its translation is CASSSPEQTVPYEQYF.

The chain employs TRBV7-9 and TRBJ1-5; the D gene is possibly TRBD1 (6 bases). Trimming shortened V by 6 bases and J by 6 bases, and 24 bases separated the two germline ends. The CDR3 length is 17 residues. The germline V gene has CDR1 SEHNR and CDR2 FQNEAQ (reference sequence). The chain's CDR3 is CASRGTKQGKVVQPQHF. The CDR3 DNA follows: TGTGCCAGCAGGGGTACTAAGCAGGGGAAAGTAGTTCAGCCCCAGCATTTT.

J is TRBJ1-1 and V is TRBV5-1, with 7 bases matching TRBD1. The CDR3 has 14 amino acids. In germline, CDR1 is SGHRS, CDR2 YFSETQ. V gave up 1 base and J gave up 4 bases; unmatched junction bases: 4. The CDR3 sequence is CASSLTGAGTEAFF. DNA of the CDR3: TGCGCCAGCAGCTTGACAGGGGCTGGCACTGAAGCTTTCTTT.

This rearrangement joins TRBV6-4 to TRBJ2-2; D gene unclear. Germline V gives CDR1 MRHNA, CDR2 SNTAGT. With 4 bases removed from V and 2 bases from J, the gap between germline ends came to 5 bases. The CDR3 sequence is 13 residues long. CDR3 DNA: TGTGCCAGCAGTGGATCAAACACCGGGGAGCTGTTTTTT. This codes for CASSGSNTGELFF.

This clone is a singleton in its sample. This chain joins TRBV4-3 and TRBJ2-5; the D gene could be TRBD1 or TRBD2 (5 bases each). CDR1 is LGHNA, CDR2 YSLEER, per germline. Trimming left V 1 base short and J 2 bases short, with 14 bases between. CDR3 length equals 16 residues. The CDR3: CASSQVLGGGQETQYF. CDR3 sequence (DNA): TGCGCCAGCAGCCAAGTTTTGGGTGGGGGTCAAGAGACCCAGTACTTC.

This chain joins TRBV19 and TRBJ2-5, with D perhaps matching TRBD1 (5 bases). There are 12 residues in the CDR3. Germline-derived CDR1 and CDR2 are LNHDA and SQIVND (reference sequence). V lost 5 bases, J lost 5 bases, and 9 bases lay in between. The CDR3 sequence is CASSSGFETQYF. The CDR3, as DNA: TGTGCCAGTAGTTCAGGGTTTGAGACCCAGTACTTC.

The chain carries TRBV7-9 and TRBJ1-6, with a tentative D call TRBD1 (6 bases). The CDR3 loop spans 14 amino acids. V was shortened by 3 bases and J by 8 bases, with 11 bases between the two germline ends. Germline V gives CDR1 SEHNR, CDR2 FQNEAQ (reference sequence). The CDR3 DNA sequence: TGTGCCAGCAGCTTCACAGGGTTTGATTCACCCCTCCACTTT. Protein: CASSFTGFDSPLHF.

The chain carries TRBV5-1 and TRBJ2-7; weak D call: TRBD1 (5 bases). CDR1 is SGHRS, CDR2 YFSETQ, per germline. The V end lost 3 bases, the J end lost 0 bases, and 16 bases lay between the germline ends. CDR3 length: 16 amino acids. CDR3: CASSWPPLDTSYEQYF. The CDR3, as DNA: TGCGCCAGCAGCTGGCCCCCGCTGGACACCTCCTACGAGCAGTACTTC. Filled out from reference TRBV5-1 and TRBJ2-7, the complete variable domain reads KAGVTQTPRYLIKTRGQQVTLSCSPISGHRSVSWYQQTPGQGLQFLFEYFSETQRNKGNFPGRFSGRQFSNSRSEMNVSTLELGDSALYLCASSWPPLDTSYEQYFGPGTRLTVT.

The V call is TRBV7-9, the J call TRBJ2-5, with D possibly matching TRBD2 (6 bases). The germline V and J ends were trimmed by 3 bases and 4 bases, with 18 bases remaining between them. Germline loops: CDR1 SEHNR, CDR2 FQNEAQ (reference sequence). This CDR3 region has 16 residues. The CDR3 loop reads CASSLSGLPRGETQYF. The CDR3 region has the DNA TGTGCCAGCAGCTTGTCGGGACTCCCCAGAGGAGAGACCCAGTACTTC.

This CDR3 is CASSQAGGAAQPQHF. The CDR3 DNA follows: TGCGCCAGCAGCCAAGCAGGGGGCGCCGCGCAGCCCCAGCATTTT. This sequence joins TRBV4-1 and TRBJ1-5, with 8 bases identical to TRBD1. Germline lookup yields CDR1 MGHRA and CDR2 YSYEKL. This CDR3 spans 15 amino acids. V gave up 1 base and J gave up 7 bases; unmatched junction bases: 6.

The CDR3 DNA reads as TGTGCCAGCAGAGTCGGACAGGCCTACGAGCAGTACTTC. Translating gives CASRVGQAYEQYF. The V gene is TRBV7-6, the J gene TRBJ2-7, with TRBD1 matching over 7 bases. There are 13 residues in the CDR3. Germline V gives CDR1 SGHVS, CDR2 FNYEAQ. The trim removed 6 bases at V and 2 bases at J, leaving 4 bases unmatched.

Only a few counts were recorded for this clone. The chain is built from TRBV7-3 and TRBJ2-5; 8 bases align to TRBD2. Losses at the gene ends were 1 base for V and 5 bases for J; bases not matched to a gene: 9. Germline assignment: CDR1 SGHTA and CDR2 FQGTGA. CDR3 length: 16 amino acids. The CDR3 sequence is CASSLSSGKGRETQYF. CDR3 nucleotides: TGTGCCAGCAGCTTAAGTAGCGGGAAGGGTAGGGAGACCCAGTACTTC.

The chain combines TRBV4-2 with TRBJ2-7; D is undetermined. Germline CDR1 and CDR2: LGHNA and YNFKEQ. Trimming removed 0 bases from V and 2 bases from J, with 8 bases in between. The CDR3 runs 14 residues. Written as DNA, the CDR3 is TGTGCCAGCAGCCAAGATGGTCTAACCTACGAGCAGTACTTC. As protein: CASSQDGLTYEQYF.

This clone occurred once. The CDR3 sequence is CASSSPEKLFF. CDR3 DNA sequence: TGTGCCAGCAGCTCCCCTGAAAAACTGTTTTTT. The chain couples TRBV28 to TRBJ1-4, with D hard to call. This CDR3 has 11 amino acids. The V end was cut by 6 bases, the J end by 7 bases, with 6 bases between. Germline V CDR1 and CDR2: MDHEN, SYDVKM.

The V gene is TRBV5-6, the J gene TRBJ1-5; 7 bases fit TRBD1. Germline CDR1 SGHDT, CDR2 YYEEEE. V lost 7 bases to trimming and J lost 4 bases; unmatched junction nucleotides: 5. This CDR3 spans 13 amino acids. The CDR3 DNA follows: TGTGCCAGCGCACGGGACAGAAATCAGCCCCAGCATTTT. Its protein product is CASARDRNQPQHF.